This TCR beta chain is drawn from a study of shared T cell receptors in the human thymus. TCRdb keeps only in-frame clones here, not all; method: immunoSEQ multiplex PCR. The table includes 540,000 or so clones, around 78% detected once. CDR3 length: 17 residues. Per germline, CDR1 LNHDA and CDR2 SQIVND (reference sequence). Trimming pared 3 bases from V and 0 bases from J, leaving 16 bases between. These same data were also listed under a study on human thymus T cells. That work adds: Resected material from corrective heart surgery provided the thymus tissue analysed.

The receptor's source is a boy in the first two years of life with a congenital heart defect. This chain links TRBV19 with TRBJ2-3, with TRBD2 as a possible D gene (6 bases). Sequenced material: thymocytes. Here the CDR3 DNA reads TGTGCCAGTAGTATTTTGGGGCCGGGAGCTAGCACAGATACGCAGTATTTT. Its protein product is CASSILGPGASTDTQYF.